This T cell receptor beta chain was profiled in a study of T cells after yellow fever vaccination. TCRdb re-analysed the 5' RACE reads in MiXCR, keeping a single row per CDR3 protein. The sample holds around 250,000 distinct CDR3 sequences, less than 8.5% seen once. Broader study findings: The presence of abundant clonotypes contaminating from the bulk population was possible in FACS-sorted repertoires. Peak timing came faster in the weaker secondary response, day 5 versus 15.

Germline CDR1 is SGHRS and CDR2 is YFSETQ. This CDR3 has 16 residues. The V segment lost 9 bases and the J segment 4 bases; nucleotides outside the gene matches: 8. This clonotype came up many times. The antigen remains unidentified. The clonotype comes from a man aged 30 to 39 who received the YFV17D yellow fever vaccine. The chain combines TRBV5-1 with TRBJ2-1; 15 bases fit TRBD2. The specimen was CD4+ T cells sorted from PBMCs, collected 15 days after the yellow fever booster vaccination. This CDR3 reads CATGGLAGGAYNEQFF. CDR3 bases: TGCGCCACCGGAGGACTAGCGGGAGGGGCGTACAATGAGCAGTTCTTC.